This T cell receptor beta chain originates from a study of shared clonotypes between healthy human individuals. Study conclusions and caveats: Naive subsets typically showed greater estimated richness than memory subsets.

As for this clone: Its matching antigen is unknown.

CDR1 and CDR2 from the germline V gene are MNHEY and SMNVEV (reference sequence). CDR3 length: 15 residues. Unmatched junction bases numbered 10, after V lost 6 bases and J lost 8 bases. Genomic DNA from each subset was divided evenly over several immunoSEQ plates. About 33,000 T cell genomes (roughly 0.2 ug DNA) went into each sorted-subset replicate. Sequenced by immunoSEQ multiplex PCR; TCRdb stores in-frame clones only, minus some. Here the sample spans roughly 1,600,000 clones, approximately 98.5% being singletons. Sample: naive CD4+ T cells sorted from blood. Subset described: CD45RA+ positively selected. The source is a man younger than 45 in good health. V is TRBV27 and J is TRBJ2-1; 10 bases fit TRBD1. The CDR3 protein is CASRSPGQGRHEQFF. In DNA, the CDR3 is TGTGCCAGCAGATCGCCGGGACAGGGGAGACATGAGCAGTTCTTC.